This T cell receptor beta chain appears in the sequencing data of a study of blood T cells in healthy people across ages. The individuals who served as donors were healthy Caucasians living in Russia, aged roughly 6 to 95. A second about 6 to 11 cycle PCR used barcoded and J-beta primers. Each TCR beta cDNA got a 12-nucleotide random molecular identifier. TCRdb used MiXCR to reprocess the 5' RACE reads, holding one entry per CDR3 protein. The profile covers 550,000 to 750,000 distinct CDR3 sequences, with about 21% appearing a single time and roughly 3.9% taken by the ten largest. Germline assignment: CDR1 LNHDA and CDR2 SQIVND (reference sequence). The CDR3 consists of 13 residues. V dropped 3 bases and J dropped 5 bases, with 8 bases sitting between them.

The chain couples TRBV19 to TRBJ1-5, with D hard to call. The clonotype comes from a man in his 70s in good health. Sequenced input: blood. DNA of the CDR3: TGTGCCAGTAGTATCAATAGGGATCAGCCCCAGCATTTT. This translates into CASSINRDQPQHF. Full variable domain (rest looked up from reference TRBV19 and TRBJ1-5): DGGITQSPKYLFRKEGQNVTLSCEQNLNHDAMYWYRQDPGQGLRLIYYSQIVNDFQKGDIAEGYSVSREKKESFPLTVTSAQKNPTAFYLCASSINRDQPQHFGDGTRLSIL.